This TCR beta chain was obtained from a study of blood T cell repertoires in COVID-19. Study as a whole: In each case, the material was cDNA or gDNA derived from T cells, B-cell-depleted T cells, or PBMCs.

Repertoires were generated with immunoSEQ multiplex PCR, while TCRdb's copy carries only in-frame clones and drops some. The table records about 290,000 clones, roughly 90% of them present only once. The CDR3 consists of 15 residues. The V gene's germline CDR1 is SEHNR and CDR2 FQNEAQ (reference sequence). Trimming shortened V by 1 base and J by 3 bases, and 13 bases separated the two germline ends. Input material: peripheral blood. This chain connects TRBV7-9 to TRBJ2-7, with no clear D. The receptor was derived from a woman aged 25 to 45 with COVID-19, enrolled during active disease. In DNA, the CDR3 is TGTGCCAGCAGCTTAGACCGCTACCCGGGCTACGAGCAGTACTTC. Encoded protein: CASSLDRYPGYEQYF.